Listed below are T cell receptor beta chains from one sample, sequenced in a study of tumor-infiltrating lymphocytes in primary liver carcinoma. Using its own MiXCR run on the multiplex PCR reads, TCRdb lists one record per CDR3 protein. Here the sample spans tens of thousands of distinct CDR3 sequences, 70% to 80% being singletons. Sequencing input: liver tumor tissue from sampling region 3. These receptor sequences come from a man aged 35 to 55 with primary liver carcinoma and hepatitis B virus infection. Each CDR3 is given without its conserved first and last residue. Expanded clones get a size class; other rows say once, few or many, or leave the size out.

size: NA
V: TRBV10-3
CDR3: AISGFPLQTGTGKYEQY

size: NA
V: TRBV20-1
CDR3: SPRVSAGLQETQY

size: once
V: TRBV19
CDR3: VSSTLLAVGPETQY

size: NA
V: TRBV5-4
CDR3: ASSSMTGVGGTQY

size: NA
V: TRBV7-9
CDR3: ASSLEGFRTGELL

size: NA
V: TRBV12-3/TRBV12-4
CDR3: TSSGPPRPYEQY

size: NA
V: TRBV7-8
CDR3: ASRHSDSPLGEQF

size: NA
V: TRBV4-1
CDR3: ANSQSGSDTYEQY

size: NA
V: TRBV20-1
CDR3: SARDLAGAEETQY

size: NA
V: TRBV6-1
CDR3: AGSPYLEQY

size: few
V: TRBV29-1
CDR3: SVELRTNKQY

size: NA
V: TRBV28
CDR3: ASANAGNTIY

size: NA
V: TRBV7-2
CDR3: ASSLAFSGRGDEQF

size: few
V: TRBV5-1
CDR3: VSSLRGIYEQL

size: medium-sized
V: TRBV6-5
CDR3: ASSYSFGGQSMNEQF

size: many
V: TRBV5-6
CDR3: ASSLEAGGTNIQY

size: many
V: TRBV28
CDR3: ASSPIERRYYGYT

size: NA
V: TRBV11-2
CDR3: ASSLLVGGPGTGELF

size: few
V: TRBV6-5
CDR3: ASGALAGLAKNIQY

size: NA
V: TRBV12-3/TRBV12-4
CDR3: ASTWGQGAGGYT

size: medium-sized
V: TRBV12-3/TRBV12-4
CDR3: ASRPQGYNEQF

size: many
V: TRBV28
CDR3: ASSRIGGVESGQY

size: many
V: TRBV7-9
CDR3: ASSPSGREYEQY

size: NA
V: TRBV11-3
CDR3: VSSLWGTGGYNEQF

size: few
V: TRBV7-9
CDR3: ASSTSLAVSYEQY

size: NA
V: TRBV11-1
CDR3: ASSPRGSGTNSRANVLT

size: few
V: TRBV2
CDR3: ASSRTGETQY

size: NA
V: TRBV11-1
CDR3: AGSLVTSTQTDMQY

size: NA
V: TRBV6-1
CDR3: ASSDRVLCEQY

size: NA
V: TRBV7-8
CDR3: ASSDGLASTGELF

size: NA
V: TRBV7-2
CDR3: ASSLAGVGETQY

size: NA
V: TRBV6-6
CDR3: ANRLSVLSSYNEQF

size: NA
V: TRBV28
CDR3: ASGSRDGKRADTQY

size: NA
V: TRBV6-5
CDR3: ASKDRVGGDQPQH

size: NA
V: TRBV25-1
CDR3: ASGEGLLAGEETQY

size: NA
V: TRBV11-2
CDR3: ASSLDIGLALGGQF

size: NA
V: TRBV6-6
CDR3: ASSYRVEYSDQPQY

size: NA
V: TRBV6-2/TRBV6-3
CDR3: ASTSSYGGSYNEQF

size: large
V: TRBV11-2
CDR3: ASPKEAPYEQY

size: NA
V: TRBV7-8
CDR3: ASSSGTTNQETQY

size: NA
V: TRBV7-6
CDR3: ASSLAAEAYDQY

size: many
V: TRBV30
CDR3: AWSRDQENSPLH

size: NA
V: TRBV11-2
CDR3: VSSQYSGGGYERY

size: NA
V: TRBV29-1
CDR3: NGSPGQGVDKQF

size: NA
V: TRBV11-2
CDR3: ASSRMGGREFATEAF

size: NA
V: TRBV6-5
CDR3: VSSYSPLSTEQY

size: NA
V: TRBV5-4
CDR3: ASSMVTGTSGTDTQY

size: few
V: TRBV20-1
CDR3: SAFPRMGPYNEQF

size: NA
V: TRBV11-2
CDR3: ASTSLGLEGWPAAYNEQF

size: NA
V: TRBV7-9
CDR3: TSSLPSGLAGTSHEQF

size: NA
V: TRBV11-2
CDR3: PSRMVAGVSRELF

size: NA
V: TRBV11-2
CDR3: ASSPQGGRSTDTQC